The T cell receptor beta chain under discussion was sequenced for a study of T cell responses to AZD1222 COVID-19 vaccine. Broader study findings: Targeting of unmutated variant regions was reportedly seen in nearly half of spike-specific TCRs. Mostly white British, mostly female donors; authors suggested clonal diversity may be underestimated.

V lost 4 bases and J lost 5; bases outside the gene matches: 4. The CDR3 is made up of 14 amino acids. Germline CDR1 and CDR2: MNHEY and SVGAGI. Points on this clone: What it binds is unknown.

Using immunoSEQ multiplex PCR, the repertoire was profiled, and TCRdb retains in-frame clones only, with some absent. The table has approximately 150,000 clones, approximately 90% seen once. Sequencing was performed on peripheral blood, taken 28 days after the second AZD1222 dose. This chain joins TRBV6-5 and TRBJ1-4; 7 bases line up with TRBD1. This TCR was recovered from an adult who received the AZD1222 COVID-19 vaccine. The CDR3 DNA sequence: TGTGCCAGCAGTTCGGACAGGCGAAATGAAAAACTGTTTTTT. Residues: CASSSDRRNEKLFF.